This T cell receptor beta chain was identified during a study of human T cells and chemical hapten exposure. Study details: Skin of the upper inner arm, around 2 cm by around 2 cm, received 2% DPC for sensitization.

Each CDR3 protein is one row after TCRdb ran MiXCR on the RACE reads. The table has roughly 200,000 distinct CDR3 sequences, 20% to 25% seen once. Time point indicated: patch test 1, 2 weeks after DPC sensitization. Described treatment: therapeutic diphenylcyclopropenone sensitization with weekly scalp DPC. The receptor was derived from a woman aged 45-60 years with alopecia areata. Some clones in this sample may be carry-over from other donors' samples. This material consisted of whole blood, taken in connection with sensitization to the hapten diphenylcyclopropenone (DPC).

DNA of the CDR3: TGTGCCAGCTCACTAACTAGCGGGAGTGACAATGAGCAGTTCTTC. It codes for CASSLTSGSDNEQFF. The V call is TRBV18, the J call TRBJ2-1, with 11 bases matching TRBD2. V shed 4 bases, J shed 5 bases, and the junction held 4 bases outside the gene matches. The CDR3 covers 15 residues. Germline V CDR1 and CDR2: KGHSH, LQKENI.